The clone carrying this T cell receptor (beta chain) was recorded at least ten times. The sample is drawn from a study of T-cell reconstitution after alpha-beta-depleted transplantation in children. Library preparation (for TCRbeta) was performed with unique molecular identifiers. TCRdb re-analysed the PCR reads in MiXCR, keeping a single row per CDR3 protein. The sample records fewer than 450,000 distinct CDR3 sequences, roughly 16% being singletons. The source material was PBMCs, mostly from graft donor cells, sampled 360 days after TCRalphabeta/CD19-depleted stem cell transplant. The sequence came from a male patient aged 2 to 9 who had a stem cell transplant for acute lymphoblastic leukemia, so the T cells may come from the graft donor.

The CDR3, as DNA: TGTGCCAGCAGTTCATTACAGGGGATTGGTACTGAAGCTTTCTTT. This encodes CASSSLQGIGTEAFF. J is TRBJ1-1 and V is TRBV27, with TRBD1 identical over 7 bases. The germline V gene has CDR1 MNHEY and CDR2 SMNVEV (reference sequence). The CDR3 contains 15 residues. With 4 bases clipped from V and 5 bases from J, the junction kept 10 bases outside the gene matches.